A single sample is the source of the 7 T cell receptor beta chains below, sequenced in a study of PD-1 blockade in classical Hodgkin lymphoma. Time point meaning: cycle 4 day 1 (C4D1), after six to seven weeks of nivolumab. No patient escaped relapse after autologous stem cell transplantation, and brentuximab vedotin exposure varied. Some clones are missing from TCRdb's copy, which holds only in-frame ones; the method was immunoSEQ multiplex PCR. The table lists around 53,000 clones, approximately 76% of them singletons, with about an eighth in the top ten. Source: peripheral blood mononuclear cells (PBMCs), taken before the fourth cycle of nivolumab. These receptors were obtained from a human donor with classical Hodgkin lymphoma.

The chain uses TRBV27 and TRBJ1-5; D not certain. The germline CDR1 and CDR2 sequences are MNHEY and SMNVEV (reference sequence). The CDR3 contains 13 residues. With 3 bases removed from V and 3 bases from J, the gap between germline ends came to 6 bases. Written as DNA, the CDR3 is TGTGCCAGCAGTTTCGGGGTCAATCAGCCCCAGCATTTT. It encodes CASSFGVNQPQHF.

A few counts support this clone. The chain is built from TRBV11-3 and TRBJ1-3; D unclear. The germline V gene has CDR1 SGHNT and CDR2 YENEEA. This CDR3 spans 14 amino acids. Deletions cut 1 base from V and 0 bases from J, with 4 bases between. CDR3 bases: TGTGCCAGCAGCTTAGGCAGCTCTGGAAACACCATATATTTT. Translating it yields CASSLGSSGNTIYF.

The CDR3 spells CASSLSPTYEQGGLSGNTIYF. The CDR3 nucleotides read TGTGCCAGCAGTTTATCTCCTACCTATGAACAGGGGGGCCTCTCTGGAAACACCATATATTTT. The chain has TRBV28 and TRBJ1-3; 8 bases are a match to TRBD1. CDR1 is MDHEN, CDR2 SYDVKM, per germline. This CDR3 has 21 residues. The J segment lost 0 bases and the V segment lost 1 base, leaving 17 bases of the junction unmatched.

V and J are TRBV19 and TRBJ2-1; D is unclear. Deletions cut 0 bases from V and 6 bases from J, with 9 bases between. The CDR3 is 14 residues long. The germline gives CDR1 LNHDA, CDR2 SQIVND (reference sequence). The CDR3 region has the DNA TGTGCCAGTAGTATAGATATTTCGCGCAATGAGCAGTTCTTC. This codes for CASSIDISRNEQFF.

The chain has TRBV21-1 and TRBJ2-5; the table's D call, TRBD2, was not checked against the DNA. TRBV21-1 represents a pseudogene. The CDR3 is 15 amino acids. In DNA form, the CDR3 reads TGTGCCAGCAGCAAAGGAAGGGCGGGAAAAGAGACCCAGTACTTC. This sequence encodes CASSKGRAGKETQYF.

V usage is TRBV14 and J usage is TRBJ2-3; TRBD1 matches at 7 bases. Germline CDR1 and CDR2: SGHDN and FVKESK. The CDR3 consists of 15 residues. Germline trimming cut 4 bases from V and 2 bases from J; bases unmatched to any gene: 6. CDR3 sequence (DNA): TGTGCCAGCAGCCCCAGGACAGGACTCACAGATACGCAGTATTTT. Its protein is CASSPRTGLTDTQYF.

The chain is built from TRBV6-5 and TRBJ2-7; the D is unclear. Between the trimmed V and J ends, which lost 4 bases and 6 bases, there was a span of 7 bases. This CDR3 contains 11 residues. Per germline, CDR1 MNHEY and CDR2 SVGAGI. CDR3 sequence (DNA): TGTGCCAGCAGTTCCTCGGGCGAGCAGTACTTC. Translated, it gives CASSSSGEQYF.